The clone carrying this T cell receptor beta chain showed up just once. Germline CDR1 and CDR2: MGHRA and YSYEKL. The V gene end was trimmed by 4 bases and the J gene end by 7 bases; junction bases not matched to a gene: 8. This CDR3 is 15 amino acids long. The protocol was immunoSEQ multiplex PCR, while the TCRdb copy is restricted to in-frame clones and leaves out a portion. The sample has 100,000 to 150,000 clones, roughly three quarters seen once; the top ten hold approximately 35%. This entry comes from a study of blood T cell repertoires in COVID-19. This TCR was recovered from a man between 40 and 49 years old with active or convalescent COVID-19. The specimen sequenced was peripheral blood. The chain is built from TRBV4-1 and TRBJ2-1, with TRBD2 matching over 9 bases. CDR3 nucleotide sequence: TGCGCCAGCAGCCCGGTAGCGGGGGCCTTAAATGAGCAGTTCTTC. This sequence encodes CASSPVAGALNEQFF.